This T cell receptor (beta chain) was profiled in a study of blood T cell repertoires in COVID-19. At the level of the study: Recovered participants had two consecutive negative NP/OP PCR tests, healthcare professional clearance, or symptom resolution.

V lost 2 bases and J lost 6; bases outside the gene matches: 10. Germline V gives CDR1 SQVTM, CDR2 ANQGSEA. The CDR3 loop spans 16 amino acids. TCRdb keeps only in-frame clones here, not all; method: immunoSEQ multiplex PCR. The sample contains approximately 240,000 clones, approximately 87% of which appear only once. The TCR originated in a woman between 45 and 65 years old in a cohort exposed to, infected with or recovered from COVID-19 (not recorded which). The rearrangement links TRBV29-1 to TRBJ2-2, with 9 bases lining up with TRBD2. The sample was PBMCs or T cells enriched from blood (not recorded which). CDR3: CSVEIAGDALSGELFF. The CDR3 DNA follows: TGCAGCGTTGAAATAGCGGGGGACGCCTTGTCCGGGGAGCTGTTTTTT.